This T cell receptor beta chain was found in a study of cytomegalovirus exposure and HLA in healthy donors. Study findings and constraints: The study put 150 to 200 TCR beta chains on its list as cytomegalovirus-associated.

Repertoires were generated with immunoSEQ multiplex PCR, while TCRdb's copy carries only in-frame clones and drops some. In the table there are 86,000 or so clones, 95% to 97% of which are singletons. Germline V gene data show CDR1 as SGHRS and CDR2 as YFSETQ. The V segment lost 3 bases and the J segment 4 bases; nucleotides outside the gene matches: 3. There are 13 residues in the CDR3. In regard to this clone: Its antigen is not known.

This TCR was recovered from a man between 18 and 29 years old in good health and CMV-seropositive. Sequences were obtained from PBMCs. The chain recombines TRBV5-1 with TRBJ2-7, with 8 nucleotides matching TRBD1. The CDR3 bases are TGCGCCAGCAGCTCAACAGGGGGGTACGAGCAGTACTTC. Protein sequence: CASSSTGGYEQYF.